These 23 T cell receptor beta chains were all obtained from the same sample, sequenced in a study of T-cell reconstitution after alpha-beta-depleted transplantation in children. A library of TCRbeta sequences, prepared with unique molecular identifiers, was generated. In TCRdb, the PCR reads were re-called with MiXCR into one record per CDR3 protein. The repertoire includes approximately 130,000 distinct CDR3 sequences, 9.5% to 10% of them detected once, and around 24% sits in the top ten. Sequenced material: PBMCs, mostly from graft donor cells, taken 180 days after TCRalphabeta/CD19-depleted stem cell transplant. These receptors all stem from a girl under three years old who had a stem cell transplant for combined immunodeficiency, so the T cells may come from the graft donor.

This chain uses TRBV12-3 or TRBV12-4 with TRBJ1-1; TRBD1 is a possible D gene (6 bases). The CDR3 sequence is 17 residues long. Trimming removed 2 bases from V and 3 bases from J, with 19 bases in between. CDR3 amino acids: CASSLSQGPWGYTEAFF. The CDR3 DNA reads as TGTGCCAGCAGTTTATCACAGGGACCATGGGGGTACACTGAAGCTTTCTTT.

This clonotype was seen a handful of times. The rearrangement joins TRBV20-1 to TRBJ1-2; 11 bases are a match to TRBD1. The CDR3 has 16 residues. V trimming: 6 bases; J trimming: 3 bases; junction bases outside the gene matches: 12. The germline gives CDR1 DFQATT, CDR2 SNEGSKA (reference sequence). The CDR3 sequence: CSAPRPGTGGDYGYTF. The CDR3 DNA is TGCAGTGCCCCCCGCCCCGGGACAGGGGGAGACTATGGCTACACCTTC.

The chain couples TRBV7-2 to TRBJ2-7; 8 positions match TRBD1. This CDR3 comprises 15 residues. V shed 1 base, J shed 3 bases, and the junction held 5 bases outside the gene matches. Germline V lookup: CDR1 SGHTA, CDR2 FQGNSA. CDR3 sequence (DNA): TGTGCCAGCAGCTTAGTTCCAGGGGGCAGCTACGAGCAGTACTTC. Protein: CASSLVPGGSYEQYF. The variable domain in full, with the rest retrieved from reference TRBV7-2 and TRBJ2-7, is GAGVSQSPSNKVTEKGKDVELRCDPISGHTALYWYRQSLGQGLEFLIYFQGNSAPDKSGLPSDRFSAERTGGSVSTLTIQRTQQEDSAVYLCASSLVPGGSYEQYFGPGTRLTVT.

This clonotype was counted ten times or more. The chain combines TRBV25-1 with TRBJ2-1; 10 nucleotides agree with TRBD2. J gave up 5 bases and V 7 bases, and 8 bases lay outside the gene matches. This CDR3 comprises 15 residues. Per germline, CDR1 MGHDK and CDR2 SYGVNS. The CDR3 loop is CASKESGRVDNEQFF. The CDR3 nucleotides are TGTGCCAGCAAAGAGAGCGGGAGGGTCGACAATGAGCAGTTCTTC.

The J gene is TRBJ2-7, the V gene TRBV2, with 11 positions matching TRBD2. This CDR3 region has 16 residues. J gave up 3 bases and V 8 bases, and 12 bases lay outside the gene matches. Germline V gives CDR1 SNHLY, CDR2 FYNNEI. The DNA for the CDR3 is TGTGCCAGCGTACCGGAACTAGCGGGAGCACGCTACGAGCAGTACTTC. Its protein product is CASVPELAGARYEQYF.

As to this clonotype: The junction shows a germline mismatch at one end, possibly a read error. J is TRBJ2-5 and V is TRBV24-1, with D perhaps being TRBD1 or TRBD2 (5 bases each). The CDR3 loop spans 17 amino acids. The germline CDR1 and CDR2 sequences are KGHDR and SFDVKD. The CDR3 spells CATSDLGRQGEEETQCF. The DNA of the CDR3 is TGTGCCACCAGTGATTTAGGGCGGCAGGGAGAAGAAGAGACCCAGTGCTTC.

The rearrangement links TRBV7-3 to TRBJ1-2, with D possibly being TRBD1 (5 bases). V was clipped by 3 bases and J by 5 bases, with 10 bases between them. Germline V gene sequence: CDR1 SGHTA, CDR2 FQGTGA. The CDR3 loop spans 13 amino acids. The CDR3 loop reads CASSLEGVYGYTF. The CDR3 nucleotides read TGTGCCAGCAGCTTGGAAGGGGTTTATGGCTACACCTTC.

This clonotype was picked up a small number of times. V gene TRBV20-1 combines with J gene TRBJ2-7; 8 positions match TRBD1. Germline trimming cut 0 bases from V and 1 base from J; bases unmatched to any gene: 2. The CDR3 spans 14 residues. From germline, CDR1 is DFQATT and CDR2 SNEGSKA (reference sequence). The CDR3 nucleotides are TGCAGTGCTAGAGATCGGGACAGGTCCTACGAGCAGTACTTC. Its protein product is CSARDRDRSYEQYF.

In this sample, this clonotype turned up many times. The chain carries TRBV20-1 and TRBJ2-5, with D hard to call. This CDR3 spans 13 amino acids. Trimming shortened V by 2 bases and J by 5 bases, and 12 bases separated the two germline ends. The germline gives CDR1 DFQATT, CDR2 SNEGSKA (reference sequence). The CDR3 nucleotides are TGCAGTGCTAGACGCCCGGCTCCGGAGACCCAGTACTTC. This encodes CSARRPAPETQYF.

The chain recombines TRBV29-1 with TRBJ2-1; weak D call: TRBD2 (5 bases). V gave up 0 bases and J gave up 0 bases, with 9 bases separating them. The CDR3 consists of 15 residues. The V gene's germline CDR1 is SQVTM and CDR2 ANQGSEA. The CDR3 DNA reads as TGCAGCGTTGAAGACGAGCGGAGCTCCTACAATGAGCAGTTCTTC. It translates to CSVEDERSSYNEQFF.

This CDR3 reads CASSLRGRTKQYF. For the CDR3, the DNA is TGTGCCAGCAGTTTGAGAGGCAGGACAAAGCAGTACTTC. The gene calls are TRBV28 and TRBJ2-7; tentative D call: TRBD1 (5 bases). Germline V CDR1 and CDR2: MDHEN, SYDVKM. V shed 3 bases and J shed 8 bases, with 14 bases lying between them. The length of the CDR3 is 13 residues.

This clonotype was seen only a few times. This rearrangement joins TRBV9 to TRBJ2-7; D remains ambiguous. CDR3 length: 15 residues. Trimming took 4 bases from V and 3 from J, leaving 17 bases between them. In germline, CDR1 is SGDLS, CDR2 YYNGEE. The CDR3 loop is CASSPGVLPDYEQYF. The DNA of the CDR3 is TGTGCCAGCAGCCCTGGGGTCCTGCCGGACTACGAGCAGTACTTC.

This clonotype was recorded a few times. This chain joins TRBV5-4 and TRBJ1-5; D not certain. Germline assignment: CDR1 SGHNT and CDR2 YYREEE (reference sequence). This CDR3 is built from 13 residues. V was pared by 4 bases and J by 0 bases, with 5 bases between. CDR3 region: CASSLNSNQPQHF. CDR3 bases: TGTGCCAGCAGCCTCAATAGCAATCAGCCCCAGCATTTT.

This clonotype was seen a handful of times. V and J are TRBV20-1 and TRBJ1-1, with D possibly matching TRBD1 (5 bases). Trimming removed 3 bases from V and 4 bases from J, with 24 bases in between. Germline CDR1 DFQATT, CDR2 SNEGSKA (reference sequence). There are 17 residues in the CDR3. The CDR3 region has the DNA TGCAGTGCTAGCCTTGTAAGGATTGGCAGGGAGTTCACTGAAGCTTTCTTT. It is translated as CSASLVRIGREFTEAFF.

This clonotype came up a few times. The J gene is TRBJ1-5, the V gene TRBV10-3; no firm D call. Trimming took 0 bases from V and 7 from J, leaving 16 bases between them. The CDR3 totals 16 residues. Per germline, CDR1 ENHRY and CDR2 SYGVKD. CDR3 coding DNA: TGTGCCATCAGTGAGTCGAGAGGACGGTCGGGACAGCCCCAGCATTTT. Protein product: CAISESRGRSGQPQHF.

This clonotype came up a few times. The chain recombines TRBV12-3 or TRBV12-4 with TRBJ2-7, with D unresolved. Trimming pared 6 bases from V and 2 bases from J, leaving 17 bases between. The CDR3 spans 15 residues. In DNA form, the CDR3 reads TGTGCCAGCAGCCACCCGATGACTCGGACCTACGAGCAGTACTTC. Its translation is CASSHPMTRTYEQYF.

This chain joins TRBV21-1 and TRBJ1-1; the table's TRBD1 call for D was not verified on the DNA. TRBV21-1 is a listed pseudogene. The CDR3 extends over 18 amino acids. CDR3 DNA: TGTGCCAGCAGCGTCATCTACAGGGGTATTTCGGCTAAGGGTGAAGCTTTCTTT. Residues: CASSVIYRGISAKGEAFF.

The sample holds one count of this clonotype. The rearrangement uses TRBV3-1 and TRBJ2-5; 9 bases agree with TRBD2. CDR1 and CDR2 from the germline V gene are LGHDT and YNNKEL (reference sequence). The CDR3 loop spans 18 amino acids. Trimming removed 3 bases from V and 4 bases from J; junction bases left unmatched: 15. CDR3 protein: CASSHSVGGAGGGETQYF. Written as DNA, the CDR3 is TGTGCCAGCAGCCATTCAGTGGGGGGAGCGGGGGGAGGAGAGACCCAGTACTTC.

The chain recombines TRBV6-1 with TRBJ2-2, with D uncertain. V was trimmed by 6 bases and J by 8 bases, leaving 22 bases between them. The CDR3 loop spans 16 amino acids. Germline assignment: CDR1 MNHNS and CDR2 SASEGT. The DNA of the CDR3 is TGTGCCAGCAGGTCGGCCTTAGGGTCTTCCTCGGGGGAGCTGTTTTTT. It yields the protein CASRSALGSSSGELFF.

The sample holds a few counts of this clonotype. V is TRBV7-2 and J is TRBJ2-5; either TRBD1 or TRBD2 may supply D (5 bases each). This CDR3 is 13 amino acids long. Germline assignment: CDR1 SGHTA and CDR2 FQGNSA. V lost 3 bases, J lost 8 bases, and 13 bases lay in between. The CDR3 DNA follows: TGTGCCAGCAGCTTGGCAGGGAGCGGAACCCAGTACTTC. It codes for CASSLAGSGTQYF.

This clonotype was observed many times. The V call is TRBV24-1, the J call TRBJ2-2; D call uncertain. CDR3 length: 15 amino acids. CDR1 is KGHDR, CDR2 SFDVKD, per germline. V dropped 1 base and J dropped 1 base, with 6 bases sitting between them. This CDR3 reads CATSDFSGNTGELFF. As DNA, the CDR3 is TGTGCCACCAGTGATTTTTCCGGGAACACCGGGGAGCTGTTTTTT.

This chain joins TRBV5-6 and TRBJ1-3; D unclear. V lost 0 bases, J lost 4 bases, and 11 bases lay in between. Germline V gene sequence: CDR1 SGHDT, CDR2 YYEEEE. This CDR3 is built from 15 residues. CDR3 in amino acids: CASSLGVSVGNTIYF. CDR3 DNA: TGTGCCAGCAGCTTGGGGGTATCGGTCGGAAACACCATATATTTT.

This clonotype was counted between two and nine times. This chain joins TRBV5-1 and TRBJ2-3; weak D call: TRBD2 (6 bases). The germline V gene has CDR1 SGHRS and CDR2 YFSETQ. There are 14 residues in the CDR3. V was trimmed by 5 bases and J by 5 bases, leaving 15 bases between them. CDR3 DNA: TGCGCCAGCAGATTATGGGGAGCGGGAGATACGCAGTATTTT. The encoded protein is CASRLWGAGDTQYF.